This TCR beta chain emerged from a study of T cells in Graves' hyperthyroidism and ophthalmopathy. There were TCR beta CDR3 regions amplified from RNA transcripts. HTBI primers drove first-round RT-PCR of the TCR CDR3. TCRdb independently ran MiXCR on the multiplex PCR reads; one entry per CDR3 protein. The sample holds over 250,000 distinct CDR3 sequences; about 13% are singletons and the top ten take roughly 35%. The study's findings and limits: Stable hyperthyroidism and ophthalmopathy were separated using 13 V-J signatures.

Together with thyroid ultrasound, orbital computed tomography, serum thyroxine and TRAb, clinical symptoms were used for diagnoses. Germline V gives CDR1 SGHVS, CDR2 FQNEAQ. This CDR3 region has 13 residues. V was pared by 4 bases and J by 5 bases, with 11 bases between. The sample holds many counts of this clonotype. As yet, its antigen is unknown. What was sequenced was blood. The V gene is TRBV7-8, the J gene TRBJ1-1; no reliable D call. The sequence derives from a woman aged 40 to 50 with Graves' ophthalmopathy. CDR3 coding DNA: TGTGCCAGCAGCTCACCGCGTGAGACTGAAGCTTTCTTT. Translating gives CASSSPRETEAFF.